A selection of T cell receptor beta chains follows, all from one sample in a study of T cell responses to AZD1222 COVID-19 vaccine. The data were produced by immunoSEQ multiplex PCR, yet TCRdb's version contains in-frame clones alone and is incomplete. The repertoire consists of under 150,000 clones, with roughly 89% occurring once and the leading ten covering about 1.1%. Sequencing was performed on peripheral blood, taken 28 days after the second AZD1222 dose. The receptors come from an adult who received the AZD1222 COVID-19 vaccine. CDR3s include the opening cysteine and the closing phenylalanine or tryptophan. The D gene is left open where the match is weak. For some rows the clone size is stated as once, few or many, or as a class when expanded; others skip it.

d_gene: TRBD1
abundance: .
v_gene: TRBV23-1
j_gene: TRBJ1-2
CDR3aa: CASSQGAGGRAYGYTF
CDR3nt: TGCGCCAGCAGTCAAGGAGCAGGGGGCCGCGCCTATGGCTACACCTTC

d_gene: .
abundance: .
v_gene: TRBV4-1
j_gene: TRBJ2-7
CDR3aa: CASSQAAHSYEQYF
CDR3nt: TGCGCCAGCAGCCAAGCCGCACACTCCTACGAGCAGTACTTC

d_gene: .
abundance: .
v_gene: TRBV21-1
j_gene: TRBJ1-2
CDR3aa: CASSNGRRLTRRLYGYTF
CDR3nt: TGTGCCAGCAGCAATGGTAGGCGCTTGACAAGGCGTCTTTATGGCTACACCTTC

d_gene: TRBD2
abundance: .
v_gene: TRBV18
j_gene: TRBJ2-7
CDR3aa: CASSLPRLAGALDEQYF
CDR3nt: TGTGCCAGCTCACTACCCCGACTAGCGGGAGCTTTAGATGAGCAGTACTTC

d_gene: .
abundance: .
v_gene: TRBV30
j_gene: TRBJ2-6
CDR3aa: CAWTKQSGANVLTF
CDR3nt: TGTGCCTGGACTAAACAATCTGGGGCCAACGTCCTGACTTTC

d_gene: .
abundance: .
v_gene: TRBV16
j_gene: TRBJ1-2
CDR3aa: CASSQSRRAGGYTF
CDR3nt: TGTGCCAGCAGCCAATCTCGAAGGGCTGGTGGCTACACCTTC

d_gene: .
abundance: .
v_gene: TRBV6-5
j_gene: TRBJ2-7
CDR3aa: CASSARQLSYEQYF
CDR3nt: TGTGCCAGCAGCGCCAGACAGCTCTCCTACGAGCAGTACTTC

d_gene: TRBD2
abundance: .
v_gene: TRBV6-5
j_gene: TRBJ2-3
CDR3aa: CASSYIRAGGSDTQYF
CDR3nt: TGTGCCAGCAGTTACATCAGGGCGGGAGGCTCGGATACGCAGTATTTT

d_gene: TRBD1
abundance: .
v_gene: TRBV5-1
j_gene: TRBJ1-2
CDR3aa: CASSLTTGDYGYTF
CDR3nt: TGCGCCAGCAGCTTGACGACAGGGGACTATGGCTACACCTTC

d_gene: TRBD1
abundance: .
v_gene: TRBV5-6
j_gene: TRBJ1-3
CDR3aa: CASSFLQGNTIYF
CDR3nt: TGTGCCAGCAGCTTCCTACAGGGGAACACCATATATTTT

d_gene: TRBD2
abundance: .
v_gene: TRBV4-3
j_gene: TRBJ2-1
CDR3aa: CASSQDQLAGNEQFF
CDR3nt: TGCGCCAGCAGCCAAGATCAGCTAGCGGGCAATGAGCAGTTCTTC

d_gene: TRBD1
abundance: .
v_gene: TRBV28
j_gene: TRBJ1-6
CDR3aa: CASRPLLGQGNSPLHF
CDR3nt: TGTGCCAGCAGACCCTTGTTGGGACAGGGAAATTCACCCCTCCACTTT

d_gene: .
abundance: .
v_gene: TRBV6-5
j_gene: TRBJ1-5
CDR3aa: CASSYSRVLPQHF
CDR3nt: TGTGCCAGCAGTTACTCGCGGGTTCTGCCCCAGCATTTT

d_gene: .
abundance: .
v_gene: TRBV6-5
j_gene: TRBJ2-7
CDR3aa: CASKQGGDGYEQYF
CDR3nt: TGTGCCAGCAAACAGGGAGGCGACGGCTACGAGCAGTACTTC

d_gene: .
abundance: .
v_gene: TRBV7-2
j_gene: TRBJ2-7
CDR3aa: CASSPDMSYEQYF
CDR3nt: TGTGCCAGCAGTCCGGACATGTCCTACGAGCAGTACTTC

d_gene: .
abundance: .
v_gene: TRBV18
j_gene: TRBJ1-5
CDR3aa: CASSPGQNQPQHF
CDR3nt: TGTGCCAGCTCACCAGGACAGAATCAGCCCCAGCATTTT

d_gene: .
abundance: once
v_gene: TRBV25-1
j_gene: TRBJ1-2
CDR3aa: CASSESASYGYTF
CDR3nt: TGTGCCAGCAGTGAATCGGCATCCTATGGCTACACCTTC

d_gene: .
abundance: .
v_gene: TRBV19
j_gene: TRBJ2-7
CDR3aa: CASSTPPQGLYEQYF
CDR3nt: TGTGCCAGTAGTACCCCCCCCCAGGGATTGTACGAGCAGTACTTC

d_gene: .
abundance: .
v_gene: TRBV7-9
j_gene: TRBJ2-1
CDR3aa: CASSLDEPGAQFF
CDR3nt: TGTGCCAGCAGCTTAGACGAACCCGGGGCCCAGTTCTTC

d_gene: TRBD1
abundance: .
v_gene: TRBV3-1/TRBV3-2
j_gene: TRBJ1-5
CDR3aa: CASSRGQGEQPQHF
CDR3nt: TGTGCCAGCAGCCGCGGACAGGGGGAACAGCCCCAGCATTTT

d_gene: .
abundance: .
v_gene: TRBV5-1
j_gene: TRBJ2-5
CDR3aa: CASSFGPEETQYF
CDR3nt: TGCGCCAGCAGCTTTGGACCGGAAGAGACCCAGTACTTC

d_gene: .
abundance: .
v_gene: TRBV10-3
j_gene: TRBJ1-2
CDR3aa: CAISRDITNYGYTF
CDR3nt: TGTGCCATCAGCCGGGACATAACTAACTATGGCTACACCTTC

d_gene: .
abundance: once
v_gene: TRBV6-5
j_gene: TRBJ1-5
CDR3aa: CATKTGGTNQPQHF
CDR3nt: TGTGCCACCAAGACGGGAGGTACCAATCAGCCCCAGCATTTT

d_gene: .
abundance: .
v_gene: TRBV5-5
j_gene: TRBJ1-1
CDR3aa: CASSRQLVSEAFF
CDR3nt: TGTGCCAGCAGCCGCCAACTAGTATCTGAAGCTTTCTTT

d_gene: .
abundance: .
v_gene: TRBV6-6
j_gene: TRBJ1-3
CDR3aa: CASRGRSSGNTIYF
CDR3nt: TGTGCCAGCAGGGGACGAAGCTCTGGAAACACCATATATTTT

d_gene: .
abundance: .
v_gene: TRBV11-2
j_gene: TRBJ1-6
CDR3aa: CASSPRLTDSPLHF
CDR3nt: TGTGCCAGCAGCCCCCGACTGACTGATTCACCCCTCCACTTT

d_gene: .
abundance: once
v_gene: TRBV3-1/TRBV3-2
j_gene: TRBJ2-7
CDR3aa: CASSQEGEKQYF
CDR3nt: TGTGCCAGCAGCCAAGAAGGGGAGAAACAGTACTTC

d_gene: .
abundance: .
v_gene: TRBV19
j_gene: TRBJ1-6
CDR3aa: CASTLDTFNSPLHF
CDR3nt: TGTGCCAGTACCCTGGACACGTTTAATTCACCCCTCCACTTT

d_gene: .
abundance: once
v_gene: TRBV29-1
j_gene: TRBJ1-3
CDR3aa: CSVPSGNTIYF
CDR3nt: TGCAGCGTGCCCTCTGGAAACACCATATATTTT

d_gene: TRBD2
abundance: .
v_gene: TRBV3-1/TRBV3-2
j_gene: TRBJ2-7
CDR3aa: CASSHARTSGGYEQYF
CDR3nt: TGTGCCAGCAGCCATGCTCGCACTAGCGGGGGCTACGAGCAGTACTTC

d_gene: .
abundance: .
v_gene: TRBV18
j_gene: TRBJ2-3
CDR3aa: CASSPLVVASVPDTQYF
CDR3nt: TGTGCCAGCTCACCACTGGTAGTGGCTAGTGTTCCCGATACGCAGTATTTT

d_gene: .
abundance: .
v_gene: TRBV21-1
j_gene: TRBJ1-5
CDR3aa: CASSKEPALGTIVSKPQHF
CDR3nt: TGTGCCAGCAGCAAAGAACCGGCCTTAGGGACAATCGTTAGTAAGCCCCAGCATTTT

d_gene: .
abundance: .
v_gene: TRBV3-1/TRBV3-2
j_gene: TRBJ1-1
CDR3aa: CASNVWGGGTEAFF
CDR3nt: TGTGCCAGCAACGTGTGGGGGGGAGGCACTGAAGCTTTCTTT

d_gene: .
abundance: .
v_gene: TRBV2
j_gene: TRBJ2-6
CDR3aa: CAGAQAATGANVLTF
CDR3nt: TGTGCTGGGGCACAGGCGGCAACAGGGGCCAACGTCCTGACTTTC

d_gene: TRBD2
abundance: .
v_gene: TRBV11-3
j_gene: TRBJ2-1
CDR3aa: CASSFGTSGYNEQFF
CDR3nt: TGTGCCAGCAGTTTTGGGACTAGCGGTTATAATGAGCAGTTCTTC

d_gene: .
abundance: .
v_gene: TRBV7-2
j_gene: TRBJ2-3
CDR3aa: CASSLRLLTDTQYF
CDR3nt: TGTGCCAGCAGCTTAAGACTCCTCACAGATACGCAGTATTTT

d_gene: TRBD1
abundance: .
v_gene: TRBV13
j_gene: TRBJ2-5
CDR3aa: CASSAGTGQETQYF
CDR3nt: TGTGCCAGCAGCGCAGGGACAGGCCAAGAGACCCAGTACTTC

d_gene: TRBD2
abundance: .
v_gene: TRBV7-2
j_gene: TRBJ2-7
CDR3aa: CAAGRGFEQYF
CDR3nt: TGTGCCGCAGGGAGGGGCTTCGAGCAGTACTTC

d_gene: TRBD1
abundance: once
v_gene: TRBV7-9
j_gene: TRBJ1-6
CDR3aa: CASSYRGGNSPLHF
CDR3nt: TGTGCCAGCAGCTACAGGGGGGGGAATTCACCCCTCCACTTT

d_gene: TRBD1
abundance: .
v_gene: TRBV19
j_gene: TRBJ1-1
CDR3aa: CASSPSGQGVPEAFF
CDR3nt: TGTGCCAGTAGTCCCTCGGGACAGGGGGTACCTGAAGCTTTCTTT

d_gene: TRBD2
abundance: .
v_gene: TRBV27
j_gene: TRBJ2-1
CDR3aa: CASSLDPGRLGLAHEQFF
CDR3nt: TGTGCCAGCAGTTTAGATCCTGGCAGGTTAGGACTAGCCCATGAGCAGTTCTTC

d_gene: .
abundance: .
v_gene: TRBV7-3
j_gene: TRBJ2-2
CDR3aa: CASSLQAWNTGELFF
CDR3nt: TGTGCCAGCAGCTTACAGGCCTGGAACACCGGGGAGCTGTTTTTT

d_gene: TRBD1
abundance: .
v_gene: TRBV28
j_gene: TRBJ2-7
CDR3aa: CATLDREYEQYF
CDR3nt: TGTGCCACCCTGGACAGGGAATACGAGCAGTACTTC

d_gene: .
abundance: once
v_gene: TRBV5-1
j_gene: TRBJ1-1
CDR3aa: CATRGDPSTEAFF
CDR3nt: TGCGCCACCCGGGGGGACCCTAGCACTGAAGCTTTCTTT

d_gene: TRBD1
abundance: .
v_gene: TRBV6-6
j_gene: TRBJ1-1
CDR3aa: CASTYQGESAFF
CDR3nt: TGTGCCAGCACCTATCAGGGGGAGAGTGCTTTCTTT

d_gene: .
abundance: .
v_gene: TRBV5-6
j_gene: TRBJ2-2
CDR3aa: CASSVAGNTGELFF
CDR3nt: TGTGCCAGCAGCGTCGCCGGGAACACCGGGGAGCTGTTTTTT

d_gene: TRBD1
abundance: .
v_gene: TRBV6-2/TRBV6-3
j_gene: TRBJ1-5
CDR3aa: CASSANPRGGGQPQHF
CDR3nt: TGTGCCAGCAGTGCCAATCCCAGGGGGGGCGGTCAGCCCCAGCATTTT

d_gene: .
abundance: .
v_gene: TRBV19
j_gene: TRBJ1-2
CDR3aa: CASSTQGQGYGYTF
CDR3nt: TGTGCCAGTAGTACCCAGGGACAAGGCTATGGCTACACCTTC

d_gene: TRBD2
abundance: .
v_gene: TRBV13
j_gene: TRBJ2-1
CDR3aa: CASSAQFGTSGRVWGRYNEQFF
CDR3nt: TGTGCCAGCAGCGCGCAATTCGGGACTAGCGGGAGGGTTTGGGGTCGGTACAATGAGCAGTTCTTC

d_gene: .
abundance: .
v_gene: TRBV12-3/TRBV12-4
j_gene: TRBJ1-1
CDR3aa: CASRGRHTEAFF
CDR3nt: TGTGCCAGCAGGGGACGGCACACTGAAGCTTTCTTT

d_gene: TRBD2
abundance: .
v_gene: TRBV30
j_gene: TRBJ2-2
CDR3aa: CAWSVRGLAGVTGELFF
CDR3nt: TGTGCCTGGAGTGTACGTGGGCTAGCGGGAGTTACCGGGGAGCTGTTTTTT

d_gene: .
abundance: once
v_gene: TRBV7-9
j_gene: TRBJ1-2
CDR3aa: CASSSSYGYTF
CDR3nt: TGTGCCAGCAGCTCCAGCTATGGCTACACCTTC

d_gene: TRBD2
abundance: .
v_gene: TRBV6-1
j_gene: TRBJ2-7
CDR3aa: CASSDGRNFHAGGNYEQYF
CDR3nt: TGTGCCAGCAGTGATGGTCGGAACTTTCACGCGGGAGGCAACTACGAGCAGTACTTC